The 26 T cell receptor beta chains listed next were all sequenced from one sample in a study of CD8+ T cells in alopecia areata. Extraction and reverse transcription of RNA yielded cDNA as the sequencing template. The protocol was immunoSEQ multiplex PCR, while the TCRdb copy is restricted to in-frame clones and leaves out a portion. The sample includes more than 90,000 clones, 55% to 70% of them seen just once. The sequencing sample was made of CD4+ T cells sorted from blood. Receptors originate from a human donor in good health.

This clone was detected a few times. Other DNA sequences from this sample encode an identical CDR3 as well. The genes are TRBV29-1 and TRBJ1-1; tentative D call: TRBD1 (6 bases). Germline loops: CDR1 SQVTM, CDR2 ANQGSEA. The CDR3 is 12 amino acids. Trimming removed 3 bases from V and 4 bases from J, with 9 bases in between. CDR3 sequence: CSVDRGGTEAFF. CDR3 nucleotides: TGCAGCGTTGACAGGGGAGGCACTGAAGCTTTCTTT.

The chain uses TRBV29-1 and TRBJ1-1, with D tentatively TRBD1 (6 bases). CDR1 is SQVTM, CDR2 ANQGSEA, per germline. The CDR3 is 14 amino acids. V gave up 5 bases and J gave up 3 bases, with 16 bases separating them. CDR3 sequence: CSVHPRQAYTEAFF. The DNA of the CDR3 is TGCAGCGTTCACCCGAGACAGGCCTACACTGAAGCTTTCTTT. Drawing the rest from reference TRBV29-1 and TRBJ1-1, the complete variable domain is SAVISQKPSRDICQRGTSLTIQCQVDSQVTMMFWYRQQPGQSLTLIATANQGSEATYESGFVIDKFPISRPNLTFSTLTVSNMSPEDSSIYLCSVHPRQAYTEAFFGQGTRLTVV.

This clone has just a few counts. This chain uses TRBV4-2 with TRBJ2-3; 12 positions match TRBD2. Germline V gives CDR1 LGHNA, CDR2 YNFKEQ. Losses at the gene ends were 0 bases for V and 2 bases for J; bases not matched to a gene: 9. The CDR3 runs to 19 residues. The CDR3 protein is CASSQDMSTSGGPTDTQYF. CDR3 bases: TGTGCCAGCAGCCAAGATATGTCGACTAGCGGGGGCCCCACAGATACGCAGTATTTT.

CDR3 coding DNA: TGTGCCAGCAGCGTACCCCCCTACAATGAGCAGTTCTTC. This translates into CASSVPPYNEQFF. This chain links TRBV28 with TRBJ2-1; D gene ambiguous. The CDR3 has 13 amino acids. The V and J ends lost 6 bases and 2 bases respectively, with 8 bases between them. CDR1 is MDHEN and CDR2 is SYDVKM in the germline V gene.

This chain uses TRBV5-4 with TRBJ2-5, with unresolved D. V lost 0 bases and J lost 5, with 8 bases in between. CDR1 and CDR2 from the germline V gene are SGHNT and YYREEE (reference sequence). This CDR3 has 13 residues. CDR3 amino acids: CASSLAAGETQYF. The DNA of the CDR3 is TGTGCCAGCAGCTTGGCGGCTGGGGAGACCCAGTACTTC.

The chain combines TRBV29-1 with TRBJ2-3; D is uncertain. Germline V gene data show CDR1 as SQVTM and CDR2 as ANQGSEA. The CDR3 runs 12 residues. V was clipped by 2 bases and J by 2 bases, with 5 bases between them. DNA for the CDR3: TGCAGCGTTGAATTGTTCACAGATACGCAGTATTTT. This encodes CSVELFTDTQYF.

The V call is TRBV29-1, the J call TRBJ2-7; possibly TRBD2 for D (5 bases). The CDR3 covers 14 residues. Trimming removed 0 bases from V and 9 bases from J, with 18 bases in between. Germline CDR1 SQVTM, CDR2 ANQGSEA. CDR3 region: CSVEDRRARVGQYF. As DNA, the CDR3 is TGCAGCGTTGAAGATAGGCGGGCCCGAGTGGGGCAGTACTTC.

This clone has ten or more counts. The rearrangement joins TRBV7-2 to TRBJ2-3, with 7 bases fitting TRBD2. This CDR3 comprises 16 residues. The V gene end was trimmed by 10 bases and the J gene end by 5 bases; junction bases not matched to a gene: 18. Per the germline V gene, CDR1 is SGHTA and CDR2 is FQGNSA. CDR3 sequence (DNA): TGTGCCAAAGCTGTGGGGGGGGATCGCGACATAGATACGCAGTATTTT. This translates into CAKAVGGDRDIDTQYF. The whole variable domain, remainder taken from reference TRBV7-2 and TRBJ2-3, is GAGVSQSPSNKVTEKGKDVELRCDPISGHTALYWYRQSLGQGLEFLIYFQGNSAPDKSGLPSDRFSAERTGGSVSTLTIQRTQQEDSAVYLCAKAVGGDRDIDTQYFGPGTRLTVL.

J is TRBJ2-7 and V is TRBV2, with D perhaps matching TRBD2 (5 bases). The V gene's germline CDR1 is SNHLY and CDR2 FYNNEI. The V and J ends lost 6 bases and 4 bases respectively, with 13 bases between them. This CDR3 spans 13 amino acids. The CDR3 loop is CASRGRGRYEQYF. The CDR3, as DNA: TGTGCCAGCAGGGGCCGGGGTCGGTACGAGCAGTACTTC.

The rearrangement joins TRBV7-2 to TRBJ2-2; D unresolved. Between the trimmed V and J ends, which lost 9 bases and 4 bases, there was a span of 6 bases. The CDR3 has 11 residues. The germline gives CDR1 SGHTA, CDR2 FQGNSA. As DNA, the CDR3 is TGTGCCAGGGCGAGCACCGGGGAGCTGTTTTTT. Residues: CARASTGELFF. Drawing the rest from reference TRBV7-2 and TRBJ2-2, the complete variable domain is GAGVSQSPSNKVTEKGKDVELRCDPISGHTALYWYRQSLGQGLEFLIYFQGNSAPDKSGLPSDRFSAERTGGSVSTLTIQRTQQEDSAVYLCARASTGELFFGEGSRLTVL.

This clone occurred once. The chain links TRBV10-3 to TRBJ2-7; the D is unclear. The ends were cut back, 0 bases at V and 6 bases at J, with 6 bases in the middle. Germline V gene data show CDR1 as ENHRY and CDR2 as SYGVKD. This CDR3 has 12 amino acids. CDR3 sequence (DNA): TGTGCCATCAGTGAGTCGATTGGCGAGCAGTACTTC. This codes for CAISESIGEQYF.

The chain employs TRBV29-1 and TRBJ2-6; either TRBD1 or TRBD2 may fit D (5 bases each). V dropped 6 bases and J dropped 2 bases, with 17 bases sitting between them. CDR3 length: 16 amino acids. Germline CDR1 SQVTM, CDR2 ANQGSEA. The CDR3 nucleotides are TGCAGCGTAGGAATGGGAAGGGACCCTGGGGCCAACGTCCTGACTTTC. Protein product: CSVGMGRDPGANVLTF.

This clone appeared a few times. The V gene is TRBV15, the J gene TRBJ2-1, with D perhaps matching TRBD1 or TRBD2 (5 bases each). The germline V gene encodes CDR1 LNHNV and CDR2 YYDKDF (reference sequence). The V gene lost 6 bases and the J gene lost 4 bases, with 19 bases spanning the gap. This CDR3 has 16 residues. The CDR3 DNA reads as TGTGCCACCAGTCCGAGACCGGTTGGGGGTTACAATGAGCAGTTCTTC. Translated: CATSPRPVGGYNEQFF.

The chain combines TRBV7-2 with TRBJ2-5; D gene unclear. Germline loops: CDR1 SGHTA, CDR2 FQGNSA. The CDR3 covers 13 residues. Trimming took off 5 bases at V and 1 base at J, with 8 bases between the two ends. For the CDR3, the DNA is TGTGCCAGCAGCCAATACACCCAAGAGACCCAGTACTTC. Residues: CASSQYTQETQYF. Full variable domain (rest looked up from reference TRBV7-2 and TRBJ2-5): GAGVSQSPSNKVTEKGKDVELRCDPISGHTALYWYRQSLGQGLEFLIYFQGNSAPDKSGLPSDRFSAERTGGSVSTLTIQRTQQEDSAVYLCASSQYTQETQYFGPGTRLLVL.

J is TRBJ1-5 and V is TRBV5-4; D is perhaps TRBD1 (6 bases). This CDR3 comprises 16 residues. Germline V CDR1 and CDR2: SGHNT, YYREEE (reference sequence). V dropped 3 bases and J dropped 3 bases, with 16 bases sitting between them. This CDR3 reads CASSSSGQGNNQPQHF. Here the CDR3 DNA reads TGTGCCAGCAGCTCCTCAGGGCAGGGGAACAATCAGCCCCAGCATTTT.

The gene calls are TRBV15 and TRBJ1-1; 7 positions match TRBD1. V dropped 0 bases and J dropped 11; count of bases not matched to a gene: 12. Germline CDR1 is LNHNV and CDR2 is YYDKDF (reference sequence). The CDR3 covers 15 residues. The CDR3 sequence: CATSRDRQGEAGAFF. The CDR3 DNA is TGTGCCACCAGCAGAGATCGGCAGGGGGAAGCGGGCGCTTTCTTT.

This clone was counted only a few times. The V call is TRBV18, the J call TRBJ2-3; D not resolved. This CDR3 is built from 12 residues. V shed 3 bases and J shed 4 bases, with 5 bases lying between them. Germline CDR1 and CDR2: KGHSH and LQKENI. The CDR3 loop reads CASSPIPDTQYF. CDR3 nucleotides: TGTGCCAGCTCACCTATCCCAGATACGCAGTATTTT. Based on the CDR3 plus reference TRBV18 and TRBJ2-3, the full variable domain is NAGVMQNPRHLVRRRGQEARLRCSPMKGHSHVYWYRQLPEEGLKFMVYLQKENIIDESGMPKERFSAEFPKEGPSILRIQQVVRGDSAAYFCASSPIPDTQYFGPGTRLTVL.

CDR3 DNA: TGTGCCAGCAGCCGGACAGGGGGAAGGCCCCAGCATTTT. It encodes CASSRTGGRPQHF. V is TRBV9 and J is TRBJ1-5, with 10 positions matching TRBD1. With 4 bases clipped from V and 9 bases from J, the junction kept 4 bases outside the gene matches. The CDR3 extends over 13 amino acids. Germline V gene lookup returns CDR1 SGDLS and CDR2 YYNGEE.

The V gene is TRBV30, the J gene TRBJ1-2; D is uncertain. The CDR3 is made up of 12 amino acids. The germline CDR1 and CDR2 sequences are GTSNPN and SVGIG (reference sequence). Trimming took off 8 bases at V and 4 bases at J, with 14 bases between the two ends. CDR3 amino acids: CAGAYGLYGYTF. In DNA, the CDR3 is TGTGCCGGCGCTTACGGACTCTATGGCTACACCTTC.

The genes are TRBV5-1 and TRBJ2-3; 11 nucleotides match TRBD2. The CDR3 is 16 amino acids. The J segment lost 2 bases and the V segment lost 4 bases, leaving 6 bases of the junction unmatched. Germline CDR1 SGHRS, CDR2 YFSETQ. The CDR3 protein is CASSGLAGGLTDTQYF. In DNA, the CDR3 is TGCGCCAGCAGCGGATTAGCGGGGGGGCTCACAGATACGCAGTATTTT.

V is TRBV12-5 and J is TRBJ1-5; maybe TRBD1 (5 bases). Trimming left V 5 bases short and J 3 bases short, with 20 bases between. The CDR3 runs to 17 residues. Germline assignment: CDR1 LGHNT and CDR2 FRNRAP. CDR3: CASGPSGTAVPNQPQHF. The CDR3 DNA reads as TGTGCTAGTGGTCCCAGCGGGACCGCCGTTCCCAATCAGCCCCAGCATTTT. The variable domain in full, completed from reference TRBV12-5 and TRBJ1-5, reads DARVTQTPRHKVTEMGQEVTMRCQPILGHNTVFWYRQTMMQGLELLAYFRNRAPLDDSGMPKDRFSAEMPDATLATLKIQPSEPRDSAVYFCASGPSGTAVPNQPQHFGDGTRLSIL.

This clone showed up just a few times. The V gene is TRBV7-9, the J gene TRBJ1-1; D gene uncertain. Per the germline V gene, CDR1 is SEHNR and CDR2 is FQNEAQ (reference sequence). This CDR3 comprises 14 residues. Trimming took 5 bases from V and 4 from J, leaving 14 bases between them. CDR3: CASSASGGSTEAFF. Here the CDR3 DNA reads TGTGCCAGCAGCGCTTCAGGCGGTAGCACTGAAGCTTTCTTT.

This sequence joins TRBV11-3 and TRBJ2-3, with no clear D. Trimming removed 5 bases at V and 4 bases at J, with 13 bases between. Germline CDR1 SGHNT, CDR2 YENEEA. The CDR3 is 14 residues long. The DNA for the CDR3 is TGTGCCAGCAGCACCGAACTAACGGCAGATACGCAGTATTTT. As protein: CASSTELTADTQYF.

The J gene is TRBJ1-6, the V gene TRBV9, with 9 bases fitting TRBD1. The length of the CDR3 is 15 residues. Germline CDR1 is SGDLS and CDR2 is YYNGEE. The J segment lost 9 bases and the V segment lost 0 bases, leaving 4 bases of the junction unmatched. The DNA of the CDR3 is TGTGCCAGCAGCGTAGAAGGACAGGGGCTTTCACCCCTCCACTTT. Its protein is CASSVEGQGLSPLHF.

This chain uses TRBV2 with TRBJ2-1; no definite D call. The V end lost 5 bases, the J end lost 0 bases, and 5 bases lay between the germline ends. The CDR3 is 13 residues long. CDR1 and CDR2 (germline): SNHLY, FYNNEI. The CDR3 DNA sequence: TGTGCCAGCAGTCTTAGCTCCTACAATGAGCAGTTCTTC. Translating gives CASSLSSYNEQFF.

The chain uses TRBV30 and TRBJ1-2; 7 bases are a match to TRBD1. The germline V gene has CDR1 GTSNPN and CDR2 SVGIG (reference sequence). The CDR3 contains 13 residues. Trimming at V came to 1 base and at J to 4 bases, leaving 3 bases not matched to a gene. The CDR3 DNA reads as TGTGCCTGGAGTGGAGGGACAGTCTATGGCTACACCTTC. Its translation: CAWSGGTVYGYTF.